This TCR beta chain was retrieved from a study of human T cells and chemical hapten exposure. Study overall: Chiefly women, the patients showed alopecia areata, totalis or universalis. Findings of the study overall: TCRs exceeding 1 in 1000 frequency stayed unchanged with DPC sensitization. Expanded TCRs showed more large CDR3 clusters than pre-sensitization or healthy control sets.

TCRdb recomputed calls from the RACE reads with MiXCR, one row per CDR3 protein. Of 180,000 or so distinct CDR3 sequences listed, about 25% are singletons. This clonotype was found a few times. Its antigen is currently unknown. Time point of the sample: patch test 3, about 24 weeks after DPC sensitization. Documented treatment: therapeutic diphenylcyclopropenone sensitization with weekly scalp DPC. Alopecia patients, 18 to 70 years old and DPC-suitable, served as donors. Germline V CDR1 and CDR2: MGHRA, YSYEKL. CDR3 length: 16 residues. Losses at the gene ends were 1 base for V and 10 bases for J; bases not matched to a gene: 14.

The chain links TRBV4-1 to TRBJ1-2, with 8 bases matching TRBD1. The sequences come from whole blood, collected in connection with sensitization to the hapten diphenylcyclopropenone (DPC). This receptor was taken from a woman between 40 and 50 years old with alopecia areata. Some clones in this sample may be carry-over from other donors' samples. In DNA form, the CDR3 reads TGCGCCAGCAGCCAAGGTCAGCGGGACAGGACCCTTTTCTACACCTTC. Protein: CASSQGQRDRTLFYTF.